This T cell receptor (beta chain) was recorded in a study of beta chain features in type 1 diabetes. Findings and limits, study-wide: Comparison showed that naive, central memory and Treg TCRB repertoires appeared more similar among patients than among healthy donors. For TCRB rearrangement, an influence of HLA type remained unresolved here. In all four CD4+ subsets, TCRB CDR3 length was significantly, moderately reduced in type 1 diabetes. PCR might preferentially amplify shorter templates, equally in patients and controls.

Sequenced material consisted of expressed TCRB transcripts (all of the isolated RNA was reverse transcribed). Sequenced by immunoSEQ multiplex PCR; TCRdb stores in-frame clones only, minus some. Of a few hundred thousand clones listed, around an eighth are singletons. This clone has only a few counts. Antigen specificity is unknown. Each of the sorted populations had a purity greater than 95%. This CDR3 has 16 amino acids. Germline-derived CDR1 and CDR2 are SGHTA and FQGNSA. V lost 4 bases to trimming and J lost 0 bases; unmatched junction nucleotides: 5. The chain carries TRBV7-2 and TRBJ1-5, with 8 bases lining up with TRBD1. Input material: naive CD4+ T cells from blood. The clonotype comes from a woman under 30 with type 1 diabetes. The CDR3 region has the DNA TGTGCCAGCAGCTGGACAGGGATTAATAGCAATCAGCCCCAGCATTTT. Translated, it gives CASSWTGINSNQPQHF.